The 9 T cell receptor beta chains presented below share a single source sample, sequenced in a study of identical twins. One entry per CDR3 protein results from TCRdb running MiXCR on the 5' RACE reads. The sample lists hundreds of thousands of distinct CDR3 sequences, roughly 6.2% seen once, with around 2% in the top ten. The sequenced sample consisted of naive T cells sorted from blood. Every receptor here comes from a man between 18 and 29 years old in good health.

The chain is built from TRBV7-2 and TRBJ2-7; D is ambiguous. The CDR3 runs to 13 residues. With 5 bases removed from V and 3 bases from J, the gap between germline ends came to 11 bases. CDR1 is SGHTA and CDR2 is FQGNSA in the germline V gene. The CDR3, as DNA: TGTGCCAGCAGCCTCATCTACGACTACGAGCAGTACTTC. Translating gives CASSLIYDYEQYF.

This clonotype was seen ten or more times. The chain uses TRBV9 and TRBJ1-1; D is uncertain. V was trimmed by 0 bases and J by 4 bases, leaving 13 bases between them. Germline loops: CDR1 SGDLS, CDR2 YYNGEE. The CDR3 spans 15 residues. CDR3 loop: CASSVGGSLGTEAFF. CDR3 nucleotides: TGTGCCAGCAGCGTAGGCGGGAGTTTGGGCACTGAAGCTTTCTTT.

This clonotype has more than one count but fewer than ten. One end of the junction does not line up with germline, which may come from a read error. The rearrangement uses TRBV12-3 or TRBV12-4 and TRBJ2-1; perhaps TRBD1 as D (6 bases). The CDR3 contains 11 residues. CDR3 nucleotides: TGTGCCAGCAGTTTACGGGACATGAGGGTCTTC. This translates into CASSLRDMRVF.

This clonotype was seen repeatedly, ten times or more. The rearrangement joins TRBV9 to TRBJ2-6; unclear D gene. CDR1 SGDLS and CDR2 YYNGEE come from the germline V gene. The CDR3 length is 17 residues. Trimming cost V 0 bases and J 0 bases, with 10 bases left between them. CDR3 sequence (DNA): TGTGCCAGCAGCGTAGCCGTCAGTCTCTCTGGGGCCAACGTCCTGACTTTC. It specifies CASSVAVSLSGANVLTF.

This clonotype was detected a few times. The genes are TRBV7-2 and TRBJ2-5; 7 positions match TRBD2. CDR1 SGHTA and CDR2 FQGNSA come from the germline V gene. The ends lost 8 bases at V and 2 bases at J; junction bases unmatched: 11. The CDR3 consists of 15 residues. In nucleotides, the CDR3 is TGTGCCAGCGGGGCGGGAGTTGAGGTACAAGAGACCCAGTACTTC. It translates to CASGAGVEVQETQYF.

This clonotype was detected ten times or more. The rearrangement links TRBV4-2 to TRBJ2-2; TRBD1 might be the D (5 bases). The germline CDR1 and CDR2 sequences are LGHNA and YNFKEQ. The CDR3 length is 15 residues. Trimming took off 0 bases at V and 5 bases at J, with 10 bases between the two ends. CDR3 bases: TGTGCCAGCAGCCAAGATGTTGCAGGGACCGGGGAGCTGTTTTTT. It specifies CASSQDVAGTGELFF.

The rearrangement links TRBV21-1 to TRBJ2-7. TRBV21-1 is given as a pseudogene. The CDR3 sequence is 13 residues long. CDR3 DNA sequence: TGTGCCAGCATTCTTCGGTCCCTCCGAGAGCAGTACGTC. Protein: CASILRSLREQYV.

This clonotype occurred a few times. This chain connects TRBV20-1 to TRBJ2-1; TRBD1 might be the D (6 bases). The CDR3 covers 15 residues. Between the trimmed V and J ends, which lost 2 bases and 2 bases, there was a span of 13 bases. Looked up from germline, CDR1 is DFQATT and CDR2 is SNEGSKA (reference sequence). The CDR3: CSARRTATAYNEQFF. CDR3 coding DNA: TGCAGTGCTAGACGGACAGCCACTGCCTACAATGAGCAGTTCTTC.

CDR3 sequence reads: CASSPRGTGVEEQFF. CDR3 sequence (DNA): TGTGCCAGCTCACCACGGGGAACAGGGGTCGAGGAGCAGTTCTTC. V usage is TRBV18 and J usage is TRBJ2-1; TRBD1 agrees at 7 bases. This CDR3 region has 15 residues. The V and J ends lost 1 base and 10 bases, in that order; junction bases with no gene match: 10. The germline gives CDR1 KGHSH, CDR2 LQKENI.